This is a list of T cell receptor beta chains from one sample in a study of blood T cell repertoires in COVID-19. The method was immunoSEQ multiplex PCR; TCRdb's version includes in-frame clones alone and lacks a portion of them. The data show about 110,000 clones, roughly 85% seen once. The sequenced sample was peripheral blood. Receptors originate from a human donor in a cohort sampled during active COVID-19. Both conserved end residues are part of each CDR3. Each record gives: J gene, V gene, D gene, clone size, CDR3 DNA, CDR3 protein. The D gene is left open where the match is weak. The size entry is marked missing in some rows and otherwise reads once, few, many or a size class.

j_call: TRBJ1-1; v_call: TRBV18; d_call: -; clone_size: -; cdr3_nt: TGTGCCAGCTCACAGTACGGGTCGAACACTGAAGCTTTCTTT; cdr3_aa: CASSQYGSNTEAFF
j_call: TRBJ2-7; v_call: TRBV6-5; d_call: TRBD1; clone_size: -; cdr3_nt: TGTGCCAGCAGTAACCGACAGGGTGGCTCCTACGAGCAGTACTTC; cdr3_aa: CASSNRQGGSYEQYF
j_call: TRBJ2-3; v_call: TRBV5-4; d_call: -; clone_size: -; cdr3_nt: TGTGCCAGCAGCTTGGCACAGGGCCCCCTCTCTAGCACAGATACGCAGTATTTT; cdr3_aa: CASSLAQGPLSSTDTQYF
j_call: TRBJ2-2; v_call: TRBV4-1; d_call: -; clone_size: -; cdr3_nt: TGCGCCAGCAGCCAAGAGAGGACTAACTTCTGGGGGGAGCTGTTTTTT; cdr3_aa: CASSQERTNFWGELFF
j_call: TRBJ1-2; v_call: TRBV19; d_call: -; clone_size: -; cdr3_nt: TGTGCCAGTAGTATAGCAGGATCTGGCTACACCTTC; cdr3_aa: CASSIAGSGYTF
j_call: TRBJ1-6; v_call: TRBV18; d_call: -; clone_size: -; cdr3_nt: TGTGCCAGCTCACCGGACAGTAGATCACCCCTCCACTTT; cdr3_aa: CASSPDSRSPLHF
j_call: TRBJ1-5; v_call: TRBV28; d_call: -; clone_size: -; cdr3_nt: TGTGCCAGCAGGAGGGAGGACCAGCCCCAGCATTTT; cdr3_aa: CASRREDQPQHF
j_call: TRBJ1-1; v_call: TRBV19; d_call: -; clone_size: -; cdr3_nt: TGTGCCAGTAGTATAAGTGGGGCGTCGCTTTTGATTGAAGCTTTCTTT; cdr3_aa: CASSISGASLLIEAFF
j_call: TRBJ2-6; v_call: TRBV18; d_call: TRBD1; clone_size: -; cdr3_nt: TGTGCCAGCTCACTCGGACAGGGAGGTGCTGGGGCCAACGTCCTGACTTTC; cdr3_aa: CASSLGQGGAGANVLTF
j_call: TRBJ2-5; v_call: TRBV18; d_call: -; clone_size: -; cdr3_nt: TGTGCCAGCTCGGCAGGGTACCAAGAGACCCAGTACTTC; cdr3_aa: CASSAGYQETQYF
j_call: TRBJ1-5; v_call: TRBV5-8; d_call: TRBD1; clone_size: once; cdr3_nt: TGTGCCAGCAGGTCTACCGGGACAGGGCACAATCAGCCCCAGCATTTT; cdr3_aa: CASRSTGTGHNQPQHF
j_call: TRBJ2-7; v_call: TRBV18; d_call: -; clone_size: -; cdr3_nt: TGTGCCAGCTCACCCTCGGCCGGGGACGAGCAGTACTTC; cdr3_aa: CASSPSAGDEQYF
j_call: TRBJ2-1; v_call: TRBV6-5; d_call: TRBD1; clone_size: -; cdr3_nt: TGTGCCAGCAGTTTGGACAGGGGGCTCGTAAATGAGCAGTTCTTC; cdr3_aa: CASSLDRGLVNEQFF
j_call: TRBJ1-4; v_call: TRBV11-2; d_call: TRBD1; clone_size: -; cdr3_nt: TGTGCCAGCAGCATCGGGACAGGGGATGAAAAACTGTTTTTT; cdr3_aa: CASSIGTGDEKLFF
j_call: TRBJ2-3; v_call: TRBV7-6; d_call: -; clone_size: -; cdr3_nt: TGTGCCAGCAGCTTAGTTCGGGAGCTCCTCGGGGATACGCAGTATTTT; cdr3_aa: CASSLVRELLGDTQYF
j_call: TRBJ1-4; v_call: TRBV6-1; d_call: TRBD1; clone_size: -; cdr3_nt: TGTGCCAGCAGTTCCACAGGGGTAGAAAAACTGTTTTTT; cdr3_aa: CASSSTGVEKLFF
j_call: TRBJ2-2; v_call: TRBV7-3; d_call: -; clone_size: -; cdr3_nt: TGTGCCAGCAGTCGGGACTCAAACACCGGGGAGCTGTTTTTT; cdr3_aa: CASSRDSNTGELFF
j_call: TRBJ1-2; v_call: TRBV10-1; d_call: TRBD1; clone_size: -; cdr3_nt: TGCGCCAGCAGCGCTACAGGGGGCTCTGGCTACACCTTC; cdr3_aa: CASSATGGSGYTF
j_call: TRBJ1-2; v_call: TRBV5-1; d_call: -; clone_size: -; cdr3_nt: TGCGCCAGCAGCCAGAGACCCGGGGTTGACTATGGCTACACCTTC; cdr3_aa: CASSQRPGVDYGYTF
j_call: TRBJ1-2; v_call: TRBV27; d_call: TRBD1; clone_size: -; cdr3_nt: TGTGCCAGCAGTCAAAACAGGGGGCGGGTTGGCTACACCTTC; cdr3_aa: CASSQNRGRVGYTF
j_call: TRBJ1-3; v_call: TRBV6-1; d_call: -; clone_size: once; cdr3_nt: TGTGCCAGCAGTGAATTCCCCGGGGTGGGCTCTGGAAACACCATATATTTT; cdr3_aa: CASSEFPGVGSGNTIYF
j_call: TRBJ2-7; v_call: TRBV6-5; d_call: -; clone_size: -; cdr3_nt: TGTGCCAGCACGGGAAGTAAGTACGAGCAGTACTTC; cdr3_aa: CASTGSKYEQYF